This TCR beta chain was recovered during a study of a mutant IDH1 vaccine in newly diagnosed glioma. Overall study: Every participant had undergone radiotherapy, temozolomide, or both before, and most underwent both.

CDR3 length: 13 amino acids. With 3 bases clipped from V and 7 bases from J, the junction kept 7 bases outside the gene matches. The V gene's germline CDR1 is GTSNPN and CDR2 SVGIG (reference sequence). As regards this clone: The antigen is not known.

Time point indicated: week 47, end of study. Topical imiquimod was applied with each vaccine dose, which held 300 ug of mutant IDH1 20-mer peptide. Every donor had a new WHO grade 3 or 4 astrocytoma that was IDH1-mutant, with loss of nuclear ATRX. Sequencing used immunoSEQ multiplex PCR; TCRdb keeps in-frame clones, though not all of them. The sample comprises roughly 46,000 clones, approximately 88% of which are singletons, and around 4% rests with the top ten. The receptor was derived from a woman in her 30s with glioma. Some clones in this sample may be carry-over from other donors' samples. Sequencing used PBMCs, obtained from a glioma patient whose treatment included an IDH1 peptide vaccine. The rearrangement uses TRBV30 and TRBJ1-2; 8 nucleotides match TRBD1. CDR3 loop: CAWRQGVTSGYTF. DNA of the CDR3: TGTGCCTGGAGACAGGGGGTGACGAGTGGCTACACCTTC.